The rows below give T cell receptor beta chains drawn from one sample of a study of blood T cell repertoires in COVID-19. Generated by immunoSEQ multiplex PCR, the TCRdb table keeps only in-frame clones and is missing some. The sample has 330,000 or so clones, about 90% seen once. Input material: PBMCs or T cells enriched from blood (not recorded which). These TCRs come from a woman under 40 who had been exposed to COVID-19. CDR3s include the opening cysteine and the closing phenylalanine or tryptophan. Each record gives: CDR3 protein, CDR3 DNA, V gene, J gene, clone size, CDR3 length, D gene. D genes are given only for firm matches. Rows give clone size only sometimes, using once, few, many, or a class for an expanded clone.

CSVVQPGDTEAFF	TGCAGCGTAGTTCAGCCCGGGGACACTGAAGCTTTCTTT	TRBV29-1	TRBJ1-1	.	13	.
CSVQTVTPGGYTF	TGCAGCGTCCAGACGGTGACCCCAGGCGGCTACACCTTC	TRBV29-1	TRBJ1-2	.	13	.
CASKGQGGEKLFF	TGTGCCAGCAAGGGACAGGGCGGTGAAAAACTGTTTTTT	TRBV27	TRBJ1-4	.	13	TRBD1
CASSPGQGRVNTEAFF	TGTGCCAGCAGTCCGGGACAGGGTCGAGTGAACACTGAAGCTTTCTTT	TRBV27	TRBJ1-1	.	16	TRBD1
CASSFRVSGQGYQPQHF	TGTGCCAGCAGTTTCCGTGTCTCGGGACAGGGATATCAGCCCCAGCATTTT	TRBV27	TRBJ1-5	.	17	TRBD1
CASSRRDYLYEQYF	TGTGCCAGCAGTCGCCGGGACTACCTGTACGAGCAGTACTTC	TRBV28	TRBJ2-7	.	14	TRBD2
CATSDRAGGHDEQYF	TGTGCCACCAGTGATCGAGCGGGAGGTCACGACGAGCAGTACTTC	TRBV24-1	TRBJ2-7	.	15	TRBD2
CATSARDSPGAFF	TGTGCCACCAGCGCCCGGGACTCCCCCGGGGCTTTCTTT	TRBV15	TRBJ1-1	once	13	.
CASSLSRGPGQPQHF	TGTGCCAGCAGTTTATCAAGGGGTCCGGGTCAGCCCCAGCATTTT	TRBV27	TRBJ1-5	few	15	.
CASKTGRGYTF	TGTGCCAGCAAGACAGGGCGCGGCTACACCTTC	TRBV19	TRBJ1-2	once	11	TRBD1
CASSPLSTGDTQYF	TGTGCCAGCAGCCCCCTATCGACAGGGGATACGCAGTATTTT	TRBV5-5	TRBJ2-3	.	14	TRBD1
CATSDRDSSYEQYF	TGTGCCACCAGTGACCGGGACAGCTCCTACGAGCAGTACTTC	TRBV24-1	TRBJ2-7	.	14	TRBD1